The following is a T cell receptor beta chain sequence with its context. In the authors' workflow: Amplification of reference gene primers was used by the study to estimate nucleated cell counts. Assay used: immunoSEQ multiplex PCR; TCRdb lists only in-frame clones, some missing. V and J calls plus clone size are reproduced from that table; the DNA served to infer D and trimming. The repertoire holds some 400,000 clones, with 70% to 90% as singletons. This CDR3 contains 15 residues. Trimming removed 2 bases from V and 2 bases from J; junction bases left unmatched: 5. Germline CDR1 LGHNA, CDR2 YNFKEQ. These data come from a study of blood T cell repertoires in COVID-19. For the study at large: Italy, Spain and the United States were the sources of the convalescent and acute COVID-19 samples. Sample material is recorded as cDNA or gDNA derived from T cells, B-cell-depleted T cells, or PBMCs.

This sequence joins TRBV4-2 and TRBJ2-5; 7 positions agree with TRBD2. The source material was peripheral blood. The TCR was taken from a human donor in a cohort sampled during active COVID-19. The DNA of the CDR3 is TGTGCCAGCAGCCAAACCGGGACTACTCAAGAGACCCAGTACTTC. Residues: CASSQTGTTQETQYF.